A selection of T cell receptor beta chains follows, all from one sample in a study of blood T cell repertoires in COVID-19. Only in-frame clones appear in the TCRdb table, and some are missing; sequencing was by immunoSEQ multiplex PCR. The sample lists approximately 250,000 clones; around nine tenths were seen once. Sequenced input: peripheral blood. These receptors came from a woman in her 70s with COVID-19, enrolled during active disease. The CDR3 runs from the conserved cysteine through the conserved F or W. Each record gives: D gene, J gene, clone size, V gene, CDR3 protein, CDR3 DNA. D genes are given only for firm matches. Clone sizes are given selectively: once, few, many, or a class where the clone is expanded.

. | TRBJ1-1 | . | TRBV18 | CASSYTAAMNTEAFF | TGTGCCAGCTCATATACGGCGGCAATGAACACTGAAGCTTTCTTT
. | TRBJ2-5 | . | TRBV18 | CASSPRQGSQETQYF | TGTGCCAGCTCACCACGGCAGGGGAGCCAAGAGACCCAGTACTTC
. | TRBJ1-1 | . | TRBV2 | CASSELPRNTEAFF | TGTGCCAGCAGTGAATTACCGCGGAACACTGAAGCTTTCTTT
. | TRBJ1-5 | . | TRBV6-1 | CASSEPPGFYSNQPQHF | TGTGCCAGCAGTGAACCCCCGGGATTCTATAGCAATCAGCCCCAGCATTTT
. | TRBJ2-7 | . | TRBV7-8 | CASSRSPGQTTPGERGRTSYEQYF | TGTGCCAGCAGCCGATCGCCGGGACAGACGACTCCCGGGGAACGGGGGCGTACCTCCTACGAGCAGTACTTC
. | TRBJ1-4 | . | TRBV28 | CASSLGGEDEKLFF | TGTGCCAGCAGTTTAGGGGGGGAAGATGAAAAACTGTTTTTT
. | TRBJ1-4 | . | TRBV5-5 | CASSPNAGEGEKLFF | TGTGCCAGCAGCCCCAACGCGGGGGAAGGAGAAAAACTGTTTTTT
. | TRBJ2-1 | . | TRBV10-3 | CAISESYRESSYNEQFF | TGTGCCATCAGTGAGTCCTACAGGGAGAGCTCCTACAATGAGCAGTTCTTC
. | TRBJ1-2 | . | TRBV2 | CASTTGLYGYTF | TGTGCCAGCACCACGGGTCTCTATGGCTACACCTTC
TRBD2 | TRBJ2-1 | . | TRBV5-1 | CASSPPGRDFRGTEQFF | TGCGCCAGCAGCCCACCGGGGAGGGATTTTCGGGGGACTGAGCAGTTCTTC
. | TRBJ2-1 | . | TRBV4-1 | CASSHTVGTLKEQFF | TGCGCCAGCAGCCACACTGTCGGGACTCTTAAGGAGCAGTTCTTC
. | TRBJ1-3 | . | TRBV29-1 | CSVTGSDGTIYF | TGCAGCGTTACAGGGTCGGATGGCACCATATATTTT
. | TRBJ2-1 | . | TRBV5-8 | CASSMDRLGVNEQFF | TGTGCCAGCAGTATGGACCGGCTCGGGGTCAATGAGCAGTTCTTC
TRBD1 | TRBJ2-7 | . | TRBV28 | CASSLQGAHEQYF | TGTGCCAGCAGTTTACAGGGGGCCCACGAGCAGTACTTC
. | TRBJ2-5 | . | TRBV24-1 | CATSDIARETQYF | TGTGCCACCAGTGATATCGCTCGGGAGACCCAGTACTTC
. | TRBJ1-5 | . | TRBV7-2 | CASSLNRDSNQPQHF | TGTGCCAGCAGCCTAAACAGGGATAGCAATCAGCCCCAGCATTTT
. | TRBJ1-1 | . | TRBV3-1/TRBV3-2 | CASSQEEGSGEAFF | TGTGCCAGCAGCCAAGAGGAGGGCTCGGGTGAAGCTTTCTTT
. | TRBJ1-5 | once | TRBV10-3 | CAISDLKEGDQPQHF | TGTGCCATCAGTGATTTAAAGGAGGGTGATCAGCCCCAGCATTTT
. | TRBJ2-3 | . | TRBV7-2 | CASSPGLGTDTQYF | TGTGCCAGCAGCCCCGGACTGGGCACAGATACGCAGTATTTT
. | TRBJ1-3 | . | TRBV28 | CASGRGTIYF | TGTGCCAGCGGTCGGGGCACCATATATTTT
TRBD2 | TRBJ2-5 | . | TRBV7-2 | CASSLALRGGQETQYF | TGTGCCAGCAGCTTAGCGCTGCGGGGGGGCCAAGAGACCCAGTACTTC
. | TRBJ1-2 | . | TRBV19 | CASSIGIAADYGYTF | TGTGCCAGTAGTATAGGGATAGCGGCAGACTATGGCTACACCTTC
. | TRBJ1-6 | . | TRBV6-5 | CASSYSSESPLHF | TGTGCCAGCAGTTACTCCAGTGAATCACCCCTCCACTTT
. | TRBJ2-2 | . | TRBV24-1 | CATSARRGNTGELFF | TGTGCCACCAGTGCCCGGCGGGGGAACACCGGGGAGCTGTTTTTT
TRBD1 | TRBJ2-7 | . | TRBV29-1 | CSAEGVGTGASSYEQYF | TGCAGCGCTGAGGGGGTCGGGACAGGGGCGAGCTCCTACGAGCAGTACTTC
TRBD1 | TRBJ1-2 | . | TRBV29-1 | CSVEDLGGGDYGYTF | TGCAGCGTTGAAGATCTCGGAGGGGGCGACTATGGCTACACCTTC
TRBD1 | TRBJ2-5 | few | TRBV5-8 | CASSLARQGLQETQYF | TGTGCCAGCAGCTTGGCCCGACAGGGATTACAAGAGACCCAGTACTTC
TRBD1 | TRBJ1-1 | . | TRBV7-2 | CASSLAGTGGAGAEAFF | TGTGCCAGCAGCTTAGCGGGTACAGGGGGCGCAGGGGCTGAAGCTTTCTTT
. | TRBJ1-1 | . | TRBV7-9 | CASSSSTVQTEAFF | TGTGCCAGCAGCTCTTCGACAGTCCAGACTGAAGCTTTCTTT
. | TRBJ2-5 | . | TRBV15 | CATSRGGGGLQETQYF | TGTGCCACCAGCAGAGGGGGCGGGGGCCTACAAGAGACCCAGTACTTC
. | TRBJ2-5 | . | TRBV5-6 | CASSYYREGETQYF | TGTGCCAGCAGCTATTACAGGGAGGGAGAGACCCAGTACTTC
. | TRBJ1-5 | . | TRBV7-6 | CASSPYGESNQPQHF | TGTGCCAGCAGCCCGTATGGGGAGAGCAATCAGCCCCAGCATTTT
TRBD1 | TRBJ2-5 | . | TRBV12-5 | CASGPRTGQGETQYF | TGTGCTAGTGGTCCCCGGACAGGGCAGGGAGAGACCCAGTACTTC
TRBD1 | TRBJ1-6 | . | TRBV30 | CALSRGQGNSPLHF | TGTGCCTTGAGTAGGGGACAGGGGAATTCACCCCTCCACTTT
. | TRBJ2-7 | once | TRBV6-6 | CASSQQGYEQYF | TGTGCCAGCAGCCAACAGGGTTACGAGCAGTACTTC
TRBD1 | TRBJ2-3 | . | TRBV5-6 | CASSHLRTGSTDTQYF | TGTGCCAGCAGCCATTTGCGGACAGGGAGCACAGATACGCAGTATTTT
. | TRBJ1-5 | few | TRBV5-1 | CASSLSGSNQPQHF | TGCGCCAGCAGCTTGTCAGGGAGCAATCAGCCCCAGCATTTT
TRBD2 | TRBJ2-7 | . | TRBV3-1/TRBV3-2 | CASSQGAGGGVQYF | TGTGCCAGCAGCCAAGGTGCGGGGGGCGGGGTGCAGTACTTC
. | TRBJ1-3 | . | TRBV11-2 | CASSSYEVGVDTIYF | TGTGCCAGCAGCTCCTACGAGGTAGGGGTGGACACCATATATTTT
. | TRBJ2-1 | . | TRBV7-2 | CASSFYSGKTNNEQFF | TGTGCCAGCAGCTTCTATAGCGGAAAGACTAACAATGAGCAGTTCTTC
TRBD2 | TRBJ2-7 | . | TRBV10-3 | CAISDWAGGPTYEQYF | TGTGCCATCAGTGACTGGGCGGGGGGTCCTACCTACGAGCAGTACTTC
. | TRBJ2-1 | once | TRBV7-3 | CASSLNGNEQFF | TGTGCCAGCAGCTTAAACGGGAATGAGCAGTTCTTC
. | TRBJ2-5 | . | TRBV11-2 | CASSLNRRGNSLRETQYF | TGTGCCAGCAGCTTAAATCGTCGGGGTAACAGTCTGAGGGAGACCCAGTACTTC
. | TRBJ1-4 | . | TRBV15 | CATSRSRSGKLFF | TGTGCCACCAGCAGATCCCGGTCCGGAAAACTGTTTTTT